A single sample is the source of the 3 T cell receptor beta chains below, sequenced in a study of blood T cell repertoires in COVID-19. Sequencing was performed with immunoSEQ multiplex PCR; in TCRdb, only in-frame clones are kept and a portion is missing. Here the sample spans 26,000 or so clones, approximately 92% being singletons. The material sequenced was peripheral blood. These receptors came from a human donor in a cohort sampled during active COVID-19.

J is TRBJ1-2 and V is TRBV5-1; 7 bases match TRBD1. V shed 0 bases, J shed 8 bases, and the junction held 4 bases outside the gene matches. CDR1 and CDR2 (germline): SGHRS, YFSETQ. This CDR3 is built from 13 residues. The CDR3 loop reads CASSLEGASGYTF. The CDR3, as DNA: TGCGCCAGCAGCTTGGAGGGGGCGTCCGGCTACACCTTC.

This chain uses TRBV12-3 or TRBV12-4 with TRBJ2-5; 9 bases fit TRBD2. V lost 7 bases, J lost 5 bases, and 2 bases stayed unmatched. This CDR3 contains 12 residues. The CDR3 sequence is CASKRGAETQYF. In DNA, the CDR3 is TGTGCCAGCAAGCGGGGGGCGGAGACCCAGTACTTC.

The chain recombines TRBV2 with TRBJ2-7, with D possibly being TRBD2 (5 bases). This CDR3 is built from 13 residues. Per the germline V gene, CDR1 is SNHLY and CDR2 is FYNNEI. The V end was cut by 10 bases, the J end by 2 bases, with 15 bases between. The CDR3 loop is CAIVVGSTYEQYF. CDR3 coding DNA: TGTGCCATCGTCGTTGGGAGTACCTACGAGCAGTACTTC.